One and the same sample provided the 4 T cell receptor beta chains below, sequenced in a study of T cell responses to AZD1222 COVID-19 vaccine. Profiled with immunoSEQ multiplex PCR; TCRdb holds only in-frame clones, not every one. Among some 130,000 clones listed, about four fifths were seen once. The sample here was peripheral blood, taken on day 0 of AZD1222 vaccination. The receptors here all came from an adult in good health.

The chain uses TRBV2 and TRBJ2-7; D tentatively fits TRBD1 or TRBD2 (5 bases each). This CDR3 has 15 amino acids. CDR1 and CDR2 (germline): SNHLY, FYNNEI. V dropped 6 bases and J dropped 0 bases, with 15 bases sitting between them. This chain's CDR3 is CASRFEDGASYEQYF. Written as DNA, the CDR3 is TGTGCCAGCAGATTCGAGGACGGGGCCTCCTACGAGCAGTACTTC.

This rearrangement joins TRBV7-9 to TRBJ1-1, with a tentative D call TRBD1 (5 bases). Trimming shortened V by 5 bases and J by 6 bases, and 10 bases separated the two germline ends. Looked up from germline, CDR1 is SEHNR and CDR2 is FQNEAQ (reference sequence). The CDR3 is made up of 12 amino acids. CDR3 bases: TGTGCCAGCAGCCCACAGGCCCCTGAAGCTTTCTTT. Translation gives CASSPQAPEAFF.

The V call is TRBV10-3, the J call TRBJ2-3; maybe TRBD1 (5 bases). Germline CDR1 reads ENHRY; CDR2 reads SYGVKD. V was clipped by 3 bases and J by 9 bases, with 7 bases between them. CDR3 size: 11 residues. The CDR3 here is CAISERTTQYF. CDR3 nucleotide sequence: TGTGCCATCAGTGAACGGACAACGCAGTATTTT.

The CDR3 protein is CASSLEVQADSPLHF. The CDR3 nucleotides are TGTGCCAGCAGCTTGGAAGTCCAGGCGGATTCACCCCTCCACTTT. This rearrangement joins TRBV5-4 to TRBJ1-6; D gene uncertain. The V and J ends lost 0 bases and 8 bases respectively, with 12 bases between them. Per the germline V gene, CDR1 is SGHNT and CDR2 is YYREEE (reference sequence). This CDR3 region has 15 residues.